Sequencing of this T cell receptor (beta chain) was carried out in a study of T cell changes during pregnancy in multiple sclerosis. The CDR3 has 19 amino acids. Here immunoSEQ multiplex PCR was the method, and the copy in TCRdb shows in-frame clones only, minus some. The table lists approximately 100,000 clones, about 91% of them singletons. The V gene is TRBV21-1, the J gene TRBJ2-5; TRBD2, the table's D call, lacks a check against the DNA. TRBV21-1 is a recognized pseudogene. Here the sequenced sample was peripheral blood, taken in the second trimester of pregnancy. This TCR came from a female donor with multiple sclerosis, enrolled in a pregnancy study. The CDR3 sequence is CASSKVPRRGHPGGETQYF. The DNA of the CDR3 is TGTGCCAGCAGCAAAGTCCCTAGGCGGGGTCACCCAGGAGGAGAGACCCAGTACTTC.